These 28 T cell receptor beta chains originate from one sample sequenced in a study of T cells in women clearing cervical HPV infection (dated by TCRdb to 2017 to 2018). The method behind the library was the immunoSEQ multiplex PCR assay. Held by TCRdb, this immuneACCESS table contains in-frame sequences only and omits some clones. Under half of the omission traces to an unresolved V gene where checked; the cause of the rest is unknown. This sample's table lists about 33,000 clones. Less than 2% of the sample lies in the top ten. Sequencing input: blood buffy coat. The receptor set was obtained from a woman aged 18 to 75 with a cervical HPV16 infection that either progressed to CIN3+ or cleared (not recorded which).

As concerns this clone: The sequence runs out 3 residues before the end of the CDR3; the remainder is reconstructed from the germline J gene. The chain uses TRBV2 and TRBJ2-5; perhaps TRBD1 as D (5 bases). The CDR3 loop spans 15 amino acids. Trimming removed 7 bases from V and 3 bases from J, with 18 bases in between. CDR1 is SNHLY, CDR2 FYNNEI, per germline. The DNA read from the CDR3 is TGTGCCAGCAAAGGAAAAGGGGCAGTAAAAGAGACC. It yields the protein CASKGKGAVKET. Given in full, the CDR3 is CASKGKGAVKETQYF.

Notes on this clone: The sequence runs out 3 residues before the end of the CDR3; the remainder is reconstructed from the germline J gene. This chain uses TRBV30 with TRBJ1-1; weak D call: TRBD1 (5 bases). This CDR3 is 12 amino acids long. Trimming pared 2 bases from V and 3 bases from J, leaving 7 bases between. In germline, CDR1 is GTSNPN, CDR2 SVGIG (reference sequence). The CDR3 bases that were read are TGTGCCTGGAGTTCGGGGGACACTGAA. Its protein product is CAWSSGDTE. The entire CDR3 reads CAWSSGDTEAFF.

In regard to this clone: Read sequence stops 3 residues before the CDR3 end, and the germline J gene provides the missing end. V gene TRBV20-1 combines with J gene TRBJ1-1; a weak D match, TRBD1 (5 bases). This CDR3 has 13 amino acids. V lost 3 bases and J 3 bases, leaving 11 bases between the germline ends. Germline V gives CDR1 DFQATT, CDR2 SNEGSKA (reference sequence). Incomplete CDR3 DNA: TGCAGTGCTAGGGGGCAGGCCCACACTGAA. This sequence encodes CSARGQAHTE. The whole CDR3 sequence reads CSARGQAHTEAFF.

Regarding this clone: The read terminates 3 residues ahead of where the CDR3 ends, so the germline J gene completes it. The chain links TRBV18 to TRBJ1-4; 9 nucleotides match TRBD1. V was clipped by 6 bases and J by 7 bases; unmatched bases: 9. The CDR3 length is 15 residues. The germline gives CDR1 KGHSH, CDR2 LQKENI. The CDR3 is CASSPRTGDSEKLFF. Incomplete CDR3 DNA: TGTGCCAGCTCTCCAAGGACAGGGGACAGTGAAAAA.

Regarding this clone: With the read ending 3 residues before the CDR3 end, the germline J gene is used to fill in that end. The chain links TRBV6-1 to TRBJ2-7; D may be TRBD1 (5 bases). The germline V gene has CDR1 MNHNS and CDR2 SASEGT. V shed 3 bases and J shed 4 bases, with 7 bases lying between them. The CDR3 consists of 12 residues. CDR3 amino acids: CASSEDIYEQYF. Partial CDR3 DNA: TGTGCCAGCAGTGAGGACATTTACGAG.

Concerning this clone: The sequence runs out 3 residues before the end of the CDR3; the remainder is reconstructed from the germline J gene. V and J are TRBV19 and TRBJ1-2, with D perhaps matching TRBD1 (5 bases). CDR1 and CDR2 from the germline V gene are LNHDA and SQIVND (reference sequence). The length of the CDR3 is 10 residues. Trimming stripped 9 bases from V and 6 bases from J, with 8 bases between. The CDR3 sequence: CASQGDGYTF. The CDR3 bases that were read are TGTGCCAGCCAAGGGGATGGC.

Points on this clone: The read stops 3 residues short of the end of the CDR3; the missing end is completed from the germline J gene. The chain combines TRBV14 with TRBJ2-2; no definite D call. This CDR3 comprises 17 residues. The germline gives CDR1 SGHDN, CDR2 FVKESK. Trimming took off 1 base at V and 5 bases at J, with 17 bases between the two ends. CDR3 DNA (partial): TGTGCCAGCAGCCAAGCTCATCCTAGTTACGCTACCGGGGAG. Protein: CASSQAHPSYATGE. The CDR3 as a whole reads CASSQAHPSYATGELFF.

Of note for this clone: The read comes to an end 3 residues before the CDR3 does, leaving the germline J gene to fill in the end. The chain carries TRBV19 and TRBJ1-5; 7 nucleotides agree with TRBD1. The CDR3 contains 14 residues. V gave up 5 bases and J gave up 4 bases; unmatched junction bases: 5. The V gene's germline CDR1 is LNHDA and CDR2 SQIVND (reference sequence). The CDR3 bases that were read are TGTGCCAGTAGTCCCAGGGGGGTGAATCAGCCC. Its translation is CASSPRGVNQP. The whole CDR3 is CASSPRGVNQPQHF. Based on the CDR3 plus reference TRBV19 and TRBJ1-5, the full variable domain is DGGITQSPKYLFRKEGQNVTLSCEQNLNHDAMYWYRQDPGQGLRLIYYSQIVNDFQKGDIAEGYSVSREKKESFPLTVTSAQKNPTAFYLCASSPRGVNQPQHFGDGTRLSIL.

In regard to this clone: Coverage ceases 3 residues before the CDR3 finishes, and the germline J gene fills in the end. V usage is TRBV16 and J usage is TRBJ1-5; D gene unclear. Germline CDR1 KGHSY, CDR2 FQNENV. V dropped 1 base and J dropped 3 bases, with 7 bases sitting between them. CDR3 length: 14 amino acids. The sequenced CDR3 bases are TGTGCCAGCAGCCAATTGTCCCTCAATCAGCCC. Protein product: CASSQLSLNQP. The whole CDR3 region reads CASSQLSLNQPQHF.

Turning to this clone: The CDR3 extends 3 residues past the end of the read, so its final part is completed from the germline J gene. The rearrangement joins TRBV7-6 to TRBJ2-2, with D perhaps matching TRBD1 (5 bases). The CDR3 consists of 14 residues. Looked up from germline, CDR1 is SGHVS and CDR2 is FNYEAQ. The covered CDR3 bases are TGTGCCAGCAGCCGACAGTCAACTAATGAAAAG. Its translation: CASSRQSTNEK. Given in full, the CDR3 is CASSRQSTNEKLFF.

Of note for this clone: The read ends 3 residues early relative to the CDR3; the germline J gene fills the gap. The chain uses TRBV30 and TRBJ2-4; weak D call: TRBD1 (5 bases). The CDR3 has 11 residues. Looked up from germline, CDR1 is GTSNPN and CDR2 is SVGIG (reference sequence). Partial CDR3 DNA: TGTGCCTGGAACAGGAACTATGGT. It translates to CAWNRNYG. The CDR3 in its entirety is CAWNRNYGQYF.

As regards this clone: Read sequence stops 3 residues before the CDR3 end, and the germline J gene provides the missing end. The gene calls are TRBV28 and TRBJ1-1; D is unclear. Germline CDR1 MDHEN, CDR2 SYDVKM. Trimming took 7 bases from V and 1 from J, leaving 4 bases between them. This CDR3 spans 11 amino acids. The CDR3 sequence: CASTGNTEAFF. The CDR3 bases that were read are TGTGCCAGCACAGGGAACACTGAA.

This chain's CDR3 is CASSFQRGGGELFF. Partial CDR3 DNA: TGTGCCAGCAGTTTCCAGCGGGGGGGCGGGGAG. This sequence joins TRBV2 and TRBJ2-2; 10 nucleotides agree with TRBD2. The sequenced fragment ends 3 residues before the CDR3 boundary, so the rest is inferred from the germline J gene. CDR1 and CDR2 from the germline V gene are SNHLY and FYNNEI. Trimming took 5 bases from V and 7 from J; bases not matched to a gene: 4. The CDR3 consists of 14 residues.

Worth noting for this clone: With the read ending 3 residues before the CDR3 end, the germline J gene is used to fill in that end. The chain uses TRBV20-1 and TRBJ1-1; D gene unclear. The CDR3 covers 12 residues. Germline V gene data show CDR1 as DFQATT and CDR2 as SNEGSKA (reference sequence). V was shortened by 3 bases and J by 2 bases, with 7 bases between the two germline ends. The CDR3 DNA, read in part, is TGCAGTGCTAGTCGAACAAACACTGAA. Translating gives CSASRTNTE. The complete CDR3 protein is CSASRTNTEAFF.

Comments on this clone: The read terminates 3 residues ahead of where the CDR3 ends, so the germline J gene completes it. This chain links TRBV28 with TRBJ2-7, with D hard to call. Trimming left V 3 bases short and J 3 bases short, with 6 bases between. CDR3 length equals 12 residues. Germline CDR1 is MDHEN and CDR2 is SYDVKM. The CDR3 loop is CASSFPLYEQYF. The sequenced part of the CDR3 DNA is TGTGCCAGCAGTTTCCCTCTCTACGAG.

As concerns this clone: The CDR3 goes on 3 residues after the read ends, and that part is filled in from the germline J gene. J is TRBJ1-5 and V is TRBV28; 7 nucleotides align to TRBD1. J lost 6 bases, V lost 11 bases, and 7 bases had no gene match. Germline-derived CDR1 and CDR2 are MDHEN and SYDVKM. The CDR3 length is 12 residues. The sequenced part of the CDR3 DNA is TGTGCCGCGGAGGGGGCGGGTCAGCCC. It specifies CAAEGAGQP. The whole CDR3 reads CAAEGAGQPQHF.

Comments on this clone: The CDR3 is cut off 3 residues early in the read; its end comes from the germline J gene. The rearrangement uses TRBV29-1 and TRBJ1-4; 9 positions agree with TRBD1. This CDR3 comprises 13 residues. V lost 7 bases to trimming and J lost 7 bases; unmatched junction nucleotides: 7. Germline CDR1 is SQVTM and CDR2 is ANQGSEA. The covered CDR3 bases are TGCAGCGCTGAGGGACAGGGAGGTGAAAAA. This encodes CSAEGQGGEK. The complete CDR3 reads CSAEGQGGEKLFF.

A remark on this clone: The read stops 3 residues short of the end of the CDR3; the missing end is completed from the germline J gene. J is TRBJ2-5 and V is TRBV7-2; possibly TRBD2 for D (6 bases). V lost 5 bases and J lost 1, with 14 bases in between. This CDR3 region has 15 residues. Germline lookup yields CDR1 SGHTA and CDR2 FQGNSA. CDR3 sequence: CASSAYRDFQETQYF. The sequenced part of the CDR3 DNA is TGTGCCAGCAGCGCGTACCGGGACTTCCAAGAGACC.

Of note for this clone: One junction end does not reproduce the germline sequence, and a read error may be involved. The read terminates 3 residues before the CDR3 end, so the remaining end is supplied by the germline J gene. Other DNA sequences in this specimen translate into the identical CDR3. The chain joins TRBV18 to TRBJ1-3, with D perhaps matching TRBD1 (5 bases). Germline assignment: CDR1 KGHSH and CDR2 LQKENI. The CDR3 has 18 residues. The DNA read from the CDR3 is TGTGCCAGCTCACCACCGAACAGGCCGGTAATCACTGGAAACACA. Its protein product is CASSPPNRPVITGNT. The full CDR3 protein is CASSPPNRPVITGNTIYF. Based on the CDR3 plus reference TRBV18 and TRBJ1-3, the full variable domain is NAGVMQNPRHLVRRRGQEARLRCSPMKGHSHVYWYRQLPEEGLKFMVYLQKENIIDESGMPKERFSAEFPKEGPSILRIQQVVRGDSAAYFCASSPPNRPVITGNTIYFGEGSWLTVV.

The DNA read from the CDR3 is TGCGCCAGCAGTCGGGACAGGGGCGATTCGTGCAATCAGCCC. This gives the protein CASSRDRGDSCNQP. The full CDR3 protein reads CASSRDRGDSCNQPQHF. This rearrangement joins TRBV10-1 to TRBJ1-5, with 10 bases matching TRBD1. The read falls 3 residues short of the CDR3 end, and the missing part is taken from the germline J gene. With 5 bases clipped from V and 2 bases from J, the junction kept 9 bases outside the gene matches. The CDR3 covers 17 residues. Per germline, CDR1 WNHNN and CDR2 SYGVQD (reference sequence).

Judged by frequency, this clone is medium-sized (0.01 to 0.1%). The read comes to an end 3 residues before the CDR3 does, leaving the germline J gene to fill in the end. J is TRBJ2-2 and V is TRBV6-4; 7 bases fit TRBD2. The germline gives CDR1 MRHNA, CDR2 SNTAGT. V dropped 5 bases and J dropped 3; count of bases not matched to a gene: 3. There are 14 residues in the CDR3. The CDR3 sequence is CASSRLADTGELFF. The sequenced part of the CDR3 DNA is TGTGCCAGCAGTCGACTAGCCGACACCGGGGAG.

With respect to this clone: Read data end 3 residues before the CDR3 end; the end is taken from the germline J gene. The chain is built from TRBV7-2 and TRBJ2-4; D perhaps matches TRBD1 (5 bases). The CDR3 loop spans 14 amino acids. In germline, CDR1 is SGHTA, CDR2 FQGNSA. The CDR3 bases that were read are TGTGCCAGCAGCTTACCAGGGAAGTCGGGCGGT. Translated, it gives CASSLPGKSGG. The full-length CDR3 reads as CASSLPGKSGGQYF.

With regard to this clone: The read ends 3 residues before the CDR3 terminus; that terminus is restored from the germline J gene. The V gene is TRBV28, the J gene TRBJ2-3, with a possible D match to TRBD1 (5 bases). CDR1 is MDHEN and CDR2 is SYDVKM in the germline V gene. V lost 2 bases to trimming and J lost 5 bases, with 17 bases between them. This CDR3 region has 16 residues. The CDR3: CASSLVGLRQVDTQYF. The sequenced part of the CDR3 DNA is TGTGCCAGCAGTTTAGTGGGGCTGCGGCAAGTAGATACG.

Remarks on this clone: The observed sequence ends 3 residues before the CDR3 terminus, with the missing tail filled in from the germline J gene. This chain uses TRBV4-1 with TRBJ1-1, with 10 bases identical to TRBD1. The CDR3 extends over 16 amino acids. The germline CDR1 and CDR2 sequences are MGHRA and YSYEKL. Losses at the gene ends were 2 bases for V and 2 bases for J; bases not matched to a gene: 5. Partial CDR3 DNA: TGCGCCAGCAGCCAACAGGGACAGGGGCCCAACACTGAA. Its protein product is CASSQQGQGPNTE. The whole CDR3 region reads CASSQQGQGPNTEAFF.

As to this clone: The read terminates 3 residues before the CDR3 end, so the remaining end is supplied by the germline J gene. The chain combines TRBV19 with TRBJ1-6; TRBD1 is a possible D gene (5 bases). Germline values: CDR1 LNHDA, CDR2 SQIVND (reference sequence). The CDR3 spans 15 residues. Deletions cut 7 bases from V and 7 bases from J, with 17 bases between. Here the CDR3 reads CASKGFSGGNSPLHF. The CDR3 DNA, read in part, is TGTGCCAGTAAGGGGTTTTCAGGTGGGAATTCACCC. Variable domain in full (rest from reference TRBV19 and TRBJ1-6): DGGITQSPKYLFRKEGQNVTLSCEQNLNHDAMYWYRQDPGQGLRLIYYSQIVNDFQKGDIAEGYSVSREKKESFPLTVTSAQKNPTAFYLCASKGFSGGNSPLHFGNGTRLTVT.

To note about this clone: The read is 3 residues too short to cover the CDR3 end, so that end is filled in from the germline J gene. The chain carries TRBV7-9 and TRBJ2-7; D may be TRBD1 (7 bases). This CDR3 comprises 13 residues. Germline V gene data show CDR1 as SEHNR and CDR2 as FQNEAQ (reference sequence). V was cut by 3 bases and J by 5 bases, with 11 bases left in between. The CDR3 is CASSFRGDDEQYF. The sequenced part of the CDR3 DNA is TGTGCCAGCAGCTTCAGGGGGGACGACGAG. The variable domain in full, with the rest retrieved from reference TRBV7-9 and TRBJ2-7, is DTGVSQNPRHKITKRGQNVTFRCDPISEHNRLYWYRQTLGQGPEFLTYFQNEAQLEKSRLLSDRFSAERPKGSFSTLEIQRTEQGDSAMYLCASSFRGDDEQYFGPGTRLTVT.

About this clone: Coverage ceases 3 residues before the CDR3 finishes, and the germline J gene fills in the end. This sequence joins TRBV11-2 and TRBJ2-7, with 7 bases that match TRBD2. The V segment lost 4 bases and the J segment 6 bases; nucleotides outside the gene matches: 9. From germline, CDR1 is SGHAT and CDR2 FQNNGV. This CDR3 is 14 amino acids long. This chain's CDR3 is CASSSTRGGGEQYF. CDR3 bases read: TGTGCCAGCAGCTCCACCCGTGGGGGGGGCGAG.

CDR3 region: CASSSSSNTGELFF. CDR3 DNA, as far as it was read: TGCGCCAGCAGCTCGTCTTCGAACACCGGGGAG. The V and J genes are TRBV5-1 and TRBJ2-2; D unclear. The sequence runs out 3 residues before the end of the CDR3; the remainder is reconstructed from the germline J gene. Germline CDR1 is SGHRS and CDR2 is YFSETQ. Trimming removed 3 bases from V and 0 bases from J, with 6 bases in between. The CDR3 spans 14 residues.